The present T cell receptor (beta chain) was sequenced within a study of blood T cell repertoires in COVID-19. Background on the study: PBMCs, B-cell-depleted T cells, or T cells were the source of the cDNA or gDNA that made up the material.

In the original processing: For nucleated cells, counts were estimated from reference gene primer amplification. The protocol was immunoSEQ multiplex PCR, while the TCRdb copy is restricted to in-frame clones and leaves out a portion. V and J calls and clone size are as listed in that table; D and trimming were resolved from the DNA. The table lists about 190,000 clones, around 90% of them singletons. The germline V gene has CDR1 DFQATT and CDR2 SNEGSKA (reference sequence). V lost 3 bases to trimming and J lost 4 bases, with 11 bases between them. The CDR3 loop spans 13 amino acids. What was sequenced was peripheral blood. This receptor was identified in a man aged 35-49 years with acute or convalescent COVID-19. This chain links TRBV20-1 with TRBJ2-3; no clear D. CDR3 residues: CSASLVSPDTQYF. The CDR3 DNA is TGCAGTGCTAGTCTAGTTAGCCCAGATACGCAGTATTTT.